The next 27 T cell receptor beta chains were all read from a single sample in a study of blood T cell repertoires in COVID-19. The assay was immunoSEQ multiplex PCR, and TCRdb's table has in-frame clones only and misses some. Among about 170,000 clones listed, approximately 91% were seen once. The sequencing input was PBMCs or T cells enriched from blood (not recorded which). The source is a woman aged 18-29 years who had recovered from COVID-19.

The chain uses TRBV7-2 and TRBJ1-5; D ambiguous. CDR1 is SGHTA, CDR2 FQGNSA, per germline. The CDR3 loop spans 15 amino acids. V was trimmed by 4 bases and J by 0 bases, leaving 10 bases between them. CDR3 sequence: CASSSEFHSNQPQHF. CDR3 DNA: TGTGCCAGCAGCTCCGAGTTTCATAGCAATCAGCCCCAGCATTTT.

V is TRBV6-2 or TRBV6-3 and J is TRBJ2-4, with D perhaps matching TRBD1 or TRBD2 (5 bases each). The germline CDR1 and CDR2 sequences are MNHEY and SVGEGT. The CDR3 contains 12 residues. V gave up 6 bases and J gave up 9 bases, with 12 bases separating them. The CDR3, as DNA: TGTGCCAGCAGCCAGGGAGCCAGCATTCAGTACTTC. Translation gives CASSQGASIQYF.

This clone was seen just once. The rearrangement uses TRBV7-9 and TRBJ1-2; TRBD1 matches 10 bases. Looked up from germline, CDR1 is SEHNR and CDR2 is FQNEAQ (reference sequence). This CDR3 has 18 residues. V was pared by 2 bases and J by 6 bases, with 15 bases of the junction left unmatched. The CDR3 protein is CASSLIPLKTGGSDGYTF. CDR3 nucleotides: TGTGCCAGCAGCTTAATCCCTCTCAAGACAGGGGGCAGCGATGGCTACACCTTC.

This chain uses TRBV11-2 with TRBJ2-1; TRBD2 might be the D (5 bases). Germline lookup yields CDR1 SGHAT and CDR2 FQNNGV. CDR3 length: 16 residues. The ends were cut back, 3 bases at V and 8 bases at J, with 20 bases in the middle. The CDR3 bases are TGTGCCAGCAGCTTCCTAATTTTAGGGAGTATGGATGAGCAGTTCTTC. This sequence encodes CASSFLILGSMDEQFF.

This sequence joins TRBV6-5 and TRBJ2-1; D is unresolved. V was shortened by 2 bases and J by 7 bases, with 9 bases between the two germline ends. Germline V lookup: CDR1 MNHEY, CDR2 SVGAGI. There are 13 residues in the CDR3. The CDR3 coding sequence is TGTGCCAGCAGTTACGGTGGAGAGAATGAGCAGTTCTTC. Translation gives CASSYGGENEQFF.

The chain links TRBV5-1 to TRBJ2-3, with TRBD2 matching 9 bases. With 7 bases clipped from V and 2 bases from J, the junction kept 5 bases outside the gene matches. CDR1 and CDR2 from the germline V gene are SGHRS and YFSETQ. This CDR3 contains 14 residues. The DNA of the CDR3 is TGCGCCAGCTCCCTAGCGGGATTCACAGATACGCAGTATTTT. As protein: CASSLAGFTDTQYF.

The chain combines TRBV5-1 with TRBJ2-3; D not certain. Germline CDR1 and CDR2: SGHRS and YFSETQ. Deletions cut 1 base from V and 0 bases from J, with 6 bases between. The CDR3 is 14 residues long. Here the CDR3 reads CASSLRRSTDTQYF. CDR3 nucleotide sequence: TGCGCCAGCAGCTTGCGGCGGAGCACAGATACGCAGTATTTT.

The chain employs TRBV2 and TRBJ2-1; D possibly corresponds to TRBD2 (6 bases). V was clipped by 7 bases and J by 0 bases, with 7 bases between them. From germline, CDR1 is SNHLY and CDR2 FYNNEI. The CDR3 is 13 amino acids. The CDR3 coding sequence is TGTGCCAGCAAGGACTACTCCTACAATGAGCAGTTCTTC. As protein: CASKDYSYNEQFF.

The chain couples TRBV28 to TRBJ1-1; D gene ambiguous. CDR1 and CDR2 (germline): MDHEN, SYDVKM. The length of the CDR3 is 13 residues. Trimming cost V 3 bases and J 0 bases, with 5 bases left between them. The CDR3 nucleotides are TGTGCCAGCAGTTTTACAGTGAACACTGAAGCTTTCTTT. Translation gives CASSFTVNTEAFF.

The CDR3 protein is CASSLGTSGSGGKNIQYF. As DNA, the CDR3 is TGTGCCAGCAGTCTCGGGACTAGCGGGAGCGGAGGCAAAAACATTCAGTACTTC. The genes are TRBV3-1 (or the pseudogene TRBV3-2) and TRBJ2-4; TRBD2 matches 14 bases. This CDR3 is 18 amino acids long. The V segment lost 6 bases and the J segment 3 bases; nucleotides outside the gene matches: 10. Germline V gives CDR1 LGHDT, CDR2 YNNKEL (reference sequence).

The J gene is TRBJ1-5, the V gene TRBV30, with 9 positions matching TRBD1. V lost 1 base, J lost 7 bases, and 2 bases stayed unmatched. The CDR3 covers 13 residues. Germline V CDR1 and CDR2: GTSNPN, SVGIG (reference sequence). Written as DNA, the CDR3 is TGTGCCTGGAGTGGGGACAGGGACCAGCCCCAGCATTTT. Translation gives CAWSGDRDQPQHF.

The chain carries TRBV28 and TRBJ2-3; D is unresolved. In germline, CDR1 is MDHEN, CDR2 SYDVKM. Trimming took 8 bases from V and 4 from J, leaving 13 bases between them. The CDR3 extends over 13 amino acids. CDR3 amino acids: CASLSFMADTQYF. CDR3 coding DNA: TGTGCCAGCCTGAGTTTCATGGCAGATACGCAGTATTTT.

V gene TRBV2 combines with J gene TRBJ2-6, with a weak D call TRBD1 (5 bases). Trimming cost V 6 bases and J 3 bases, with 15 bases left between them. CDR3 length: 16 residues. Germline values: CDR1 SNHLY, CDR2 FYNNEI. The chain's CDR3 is CASRGRGRSGANVLTF. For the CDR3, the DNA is TGTGCCAGCAGGGGAAGGGGAAGAAGTGGGGCCAACGTCCTGACTTTC.

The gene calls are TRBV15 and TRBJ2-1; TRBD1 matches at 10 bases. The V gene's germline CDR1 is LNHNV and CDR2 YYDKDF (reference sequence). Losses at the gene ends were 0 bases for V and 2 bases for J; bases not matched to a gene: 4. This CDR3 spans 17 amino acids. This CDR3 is CATSRDQGQGAYNEQFF. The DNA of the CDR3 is TGTGCCACCAGCAGAGATCAAGGACAGGGGGCCTACAATGAGCAGTTCTTC.

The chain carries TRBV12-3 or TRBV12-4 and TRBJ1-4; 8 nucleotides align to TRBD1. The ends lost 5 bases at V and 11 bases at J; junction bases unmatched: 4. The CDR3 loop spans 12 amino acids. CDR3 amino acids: CASSTGGGKLFF. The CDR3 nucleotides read TGTGCCAGCAGTACAGGGGGGGGCAAACTGTTTTTT.

CDR3 region: CASSPRLAGVHNEQFF. The CDR3 nucleotides read TGTGCCAGCAGCCCTAGACTAGCGGGAGTACACAATGAGCAGTTCTTC. The J gene is TRBJ2-1, the V gene TRBV7-3; TRBD2 matches at 12 bases. Germline trimming cut 5 bases from V and 5 bases from J; bases unmatched to any gene: 7. Germline V gives CDR1 SGHTA, CDR2 FQGTGA. This CDR3 has 16 amino acids.

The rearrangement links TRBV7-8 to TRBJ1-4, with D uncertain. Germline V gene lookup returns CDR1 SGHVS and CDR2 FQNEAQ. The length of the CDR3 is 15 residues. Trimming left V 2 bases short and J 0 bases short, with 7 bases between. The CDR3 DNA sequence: TGTGCCAGCAGCTTATTGGCCACAACTAATGAAAAACTGTTTTTT. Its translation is CASSLLATTNEKLFF.

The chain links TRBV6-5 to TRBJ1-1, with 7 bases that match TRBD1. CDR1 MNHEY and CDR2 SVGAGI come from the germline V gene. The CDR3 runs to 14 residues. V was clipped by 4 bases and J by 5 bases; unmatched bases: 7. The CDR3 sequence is CASSLNRGGTEAFF. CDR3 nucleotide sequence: TGTGCCAGCAGTTTAAACAGGGGAGGTACTGAAGCTTTCTTT.

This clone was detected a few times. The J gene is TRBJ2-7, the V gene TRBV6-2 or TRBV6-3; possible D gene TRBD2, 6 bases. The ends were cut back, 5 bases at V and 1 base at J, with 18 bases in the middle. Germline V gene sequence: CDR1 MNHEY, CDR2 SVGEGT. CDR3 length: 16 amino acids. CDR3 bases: TGTGCCAGCAGTAACAAACCAGGGAGGAATTCCTACGAGCAGTACTTC. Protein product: CASSNKPGRNSYEQYF.

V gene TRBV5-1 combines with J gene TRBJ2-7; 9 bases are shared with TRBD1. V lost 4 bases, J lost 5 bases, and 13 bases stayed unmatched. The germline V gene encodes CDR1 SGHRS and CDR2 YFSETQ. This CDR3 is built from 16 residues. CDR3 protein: CASSGTPGTGTNEQYF. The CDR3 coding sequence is TGCGCCAGCAGCGGGACGCCTGGGACAGGGACGAACGAGCAGTACTTC.

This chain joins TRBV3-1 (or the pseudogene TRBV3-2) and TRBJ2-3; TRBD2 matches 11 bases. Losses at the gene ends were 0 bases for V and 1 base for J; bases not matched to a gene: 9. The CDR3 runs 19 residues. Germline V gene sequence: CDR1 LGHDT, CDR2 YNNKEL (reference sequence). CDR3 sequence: CASSQEKPWTSGRTDTQYF. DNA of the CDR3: TGTGCCAGCAGCCAAGAGAAGCCCTGGACTAGCGGGCGCACAGATACGCAGTATTTT.

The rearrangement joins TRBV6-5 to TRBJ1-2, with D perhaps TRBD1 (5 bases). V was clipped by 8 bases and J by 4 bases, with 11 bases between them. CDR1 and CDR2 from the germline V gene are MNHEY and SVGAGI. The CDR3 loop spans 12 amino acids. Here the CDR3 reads CASDRGPYGYTF. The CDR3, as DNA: TGTGCCAGCGATAGGGGTCCCTATGGCTACACCTTC.

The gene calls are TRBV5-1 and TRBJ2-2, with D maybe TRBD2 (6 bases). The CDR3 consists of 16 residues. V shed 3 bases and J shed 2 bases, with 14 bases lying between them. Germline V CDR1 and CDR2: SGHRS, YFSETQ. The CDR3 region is CASSSGDGVNTGELFF. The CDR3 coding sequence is TGCGCCAGCAGCTCGGGGGACGGGGTAAACACCGGGGAGCTGTTTTTT.

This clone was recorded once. The CDR3 sequence is CSVEDPRATSGNTIYF. For the CDR3, the DNA is TGCAGCGTTGAAGATCCGCGGGCAACCTCTGGAAACACCATATATTTT. The J gene is TRBJ1-3, the V gene TRBV29-1; D uncertain. CDR3 length equals 16 residues. Looked up from germline, CDR1 is SQVTM and CDR2 is ANQGSEA. V lost 0 bases and J 0 bases, leaving 12 bases between the germline ends.

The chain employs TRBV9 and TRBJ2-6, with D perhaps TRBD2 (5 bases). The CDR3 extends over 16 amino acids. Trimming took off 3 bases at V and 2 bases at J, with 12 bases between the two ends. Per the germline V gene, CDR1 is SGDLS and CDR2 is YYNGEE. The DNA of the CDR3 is TGTGCCAGCAGCGAACTAGAGCGAACTGGGGCCAACGTCCTGACTTTC. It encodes CASSELERTGANVLTF.

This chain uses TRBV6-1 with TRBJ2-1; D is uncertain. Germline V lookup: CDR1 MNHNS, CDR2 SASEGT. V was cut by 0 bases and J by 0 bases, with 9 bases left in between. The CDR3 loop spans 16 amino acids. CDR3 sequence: CASSEARGDSYNEQFF. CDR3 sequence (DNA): TGTGCCAGCAGTGAAGCGCGCGGTGACTCCTACAATGAGCAGTTCTTC.

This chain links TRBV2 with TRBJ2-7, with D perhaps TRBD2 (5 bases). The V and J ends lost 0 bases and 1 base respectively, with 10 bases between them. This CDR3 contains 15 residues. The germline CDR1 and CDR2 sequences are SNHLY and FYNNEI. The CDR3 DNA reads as TGTGCCAGCAGTGAAGCGCCCGGGAATTCCTACGAGCAGTACTTC. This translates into CASSEAPGNSYEQYF.